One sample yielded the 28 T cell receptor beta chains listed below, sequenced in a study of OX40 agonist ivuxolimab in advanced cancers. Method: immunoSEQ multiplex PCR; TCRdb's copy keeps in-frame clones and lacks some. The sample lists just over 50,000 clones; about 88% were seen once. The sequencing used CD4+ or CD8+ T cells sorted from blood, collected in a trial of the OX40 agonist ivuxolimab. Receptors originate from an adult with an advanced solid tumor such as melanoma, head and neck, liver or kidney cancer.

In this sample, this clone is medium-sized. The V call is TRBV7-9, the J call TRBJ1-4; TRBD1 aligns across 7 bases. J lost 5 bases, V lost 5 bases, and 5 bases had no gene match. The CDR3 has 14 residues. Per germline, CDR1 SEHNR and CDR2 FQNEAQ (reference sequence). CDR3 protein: CASSLTGTNEKLFF. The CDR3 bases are TGTGCCAGCAGCCTGACAGGGACAAATGAAAAACTGTTTTTT.

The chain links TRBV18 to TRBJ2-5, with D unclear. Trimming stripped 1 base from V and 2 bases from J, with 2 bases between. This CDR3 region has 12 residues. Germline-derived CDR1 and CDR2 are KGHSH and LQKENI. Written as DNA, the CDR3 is TGTGCCAGCTCACCACGGCAAGAGACCCAGTACTTC. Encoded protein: CASSPRQETQYF.

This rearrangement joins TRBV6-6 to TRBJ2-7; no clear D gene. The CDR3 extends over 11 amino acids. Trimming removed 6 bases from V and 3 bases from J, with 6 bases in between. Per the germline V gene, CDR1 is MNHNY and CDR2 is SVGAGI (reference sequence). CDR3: CASRSGYEQYF. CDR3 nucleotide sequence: TGTGCCAGCAGATCCGGCTACGAGCAGTACTTC.

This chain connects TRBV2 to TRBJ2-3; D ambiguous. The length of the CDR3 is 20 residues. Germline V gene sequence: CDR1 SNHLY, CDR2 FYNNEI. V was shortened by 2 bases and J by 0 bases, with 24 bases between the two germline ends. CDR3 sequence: CASSEYSLTYRTPSTDTQYF. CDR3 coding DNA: TGTGCCAGCAGTGAATACAGTTTGACATACCGAACCCCTAGCACAGATACGCAGTATTTT.

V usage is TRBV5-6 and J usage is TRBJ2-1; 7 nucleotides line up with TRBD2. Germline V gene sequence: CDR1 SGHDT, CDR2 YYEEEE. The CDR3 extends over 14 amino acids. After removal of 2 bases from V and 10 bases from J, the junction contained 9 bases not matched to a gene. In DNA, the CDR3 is TGTGCCAGCAGCTTCCCTGGACCCGGGAGGGAGCAGTTCTTC. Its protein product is CASSFPGPGREQFF.

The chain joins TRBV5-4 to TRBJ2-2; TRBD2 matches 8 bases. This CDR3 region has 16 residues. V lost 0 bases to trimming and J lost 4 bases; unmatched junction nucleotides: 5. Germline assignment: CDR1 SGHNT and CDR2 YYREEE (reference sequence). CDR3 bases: TGTGCCAGCAGCTTGGGACTAGCGTGGGGCACCGGGGAGCTGTTTTTT. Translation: CASSLGLAWGTGELFF. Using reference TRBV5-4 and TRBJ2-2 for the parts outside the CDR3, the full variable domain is ETGVTQSPTHLIKTRGQQVTLRCSSQSGHNTVSWYQQALGQGPQFIFQYYREEENGRGNFPPRFSGLQFPNYSSELNVNALELDDSALYLCASSLGLAWGTGELFFGEGSRLTVL.

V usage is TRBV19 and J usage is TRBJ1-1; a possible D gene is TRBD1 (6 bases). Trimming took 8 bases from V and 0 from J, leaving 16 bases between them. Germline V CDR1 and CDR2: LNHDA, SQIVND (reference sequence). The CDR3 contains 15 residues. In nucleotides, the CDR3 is TGTGCCAGTCGTCAGTGGGGGGCACTGAACACTGAAGCTTTCTTT. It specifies CASRQWGALNTEAFF.

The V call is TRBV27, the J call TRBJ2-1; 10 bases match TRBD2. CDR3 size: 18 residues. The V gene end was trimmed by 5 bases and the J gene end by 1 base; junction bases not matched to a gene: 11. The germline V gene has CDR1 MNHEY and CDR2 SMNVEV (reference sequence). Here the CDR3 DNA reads TGTGCCAGCAGTCGGCCTAGCGGGAGAGTTGGGTCCTACAATGAGCAGTTCTTC. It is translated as CASSRPSGRVGSYNEQFF.

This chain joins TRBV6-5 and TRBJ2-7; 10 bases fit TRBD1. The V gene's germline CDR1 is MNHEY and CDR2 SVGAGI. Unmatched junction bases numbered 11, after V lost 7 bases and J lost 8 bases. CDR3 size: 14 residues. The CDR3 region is CASTEGTGVRQQYF. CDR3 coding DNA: TGTGCCAGCACCGAGGGGACAGGGGTTAGGCAGCAGTACTTC.

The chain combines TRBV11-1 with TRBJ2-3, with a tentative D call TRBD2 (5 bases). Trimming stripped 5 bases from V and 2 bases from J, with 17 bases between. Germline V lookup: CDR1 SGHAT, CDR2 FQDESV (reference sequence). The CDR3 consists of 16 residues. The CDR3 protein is CASSLFGESYTDTQYF. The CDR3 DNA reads TGTGCCAGCAGCCTATTCGGGGAATCATACACAGATACGCAGTATTTT.

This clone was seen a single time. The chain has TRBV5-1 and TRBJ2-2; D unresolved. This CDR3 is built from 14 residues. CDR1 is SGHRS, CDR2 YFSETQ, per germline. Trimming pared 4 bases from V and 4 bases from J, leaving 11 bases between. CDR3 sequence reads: CASSKTSTTGELFF. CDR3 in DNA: TGCGCCAGCAGCAAGACATCTACCACCGGGGAGCTGTTTTTT.

CDR3 in DNA: TGTGCCAGCAGCCAACGACAGGGGAGGCATCAGCCCCAGCATTTT. It specifies CASSQRQGRHQPQHF. V is TRBV2 and J is TRBJ1-5; 8 positions match TRBD1. Germline CDR1 SNHLY, CDR2 FYNNEI. CDR3 length: 15 amino acids. J was trimmed by 5 bases and V by 6 bases; bases with no gene match: 9. Variable domain in full (rest from reference TRBV2 and TRBJ1-5): EPEVTQTPSHQVTQMGQEVILRCVPISNHLYFYWYRQILGQKVEFLVSFYNNEISEKSEIFDDQFSVERPDGSNFTLKIRSTKLEDSAMYFCASSQRQGRHQPQHFGDGTRLSIL.

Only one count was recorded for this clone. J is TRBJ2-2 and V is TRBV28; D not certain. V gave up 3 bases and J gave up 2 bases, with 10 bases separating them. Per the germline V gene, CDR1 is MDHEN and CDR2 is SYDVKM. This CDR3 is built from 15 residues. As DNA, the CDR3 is TGTGCCAGCAGTTTGCGGCATCCCAACACCGGGGAGCTGTTTTTT. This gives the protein CASSLRHPNTGELFF.

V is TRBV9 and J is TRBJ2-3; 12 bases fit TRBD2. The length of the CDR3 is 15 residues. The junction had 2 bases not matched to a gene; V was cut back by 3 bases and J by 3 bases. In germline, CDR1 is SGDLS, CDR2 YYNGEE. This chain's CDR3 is CASSDGLAGTDTQYF. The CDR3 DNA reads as TGTGCCAGCAGCGACGGACTAGCGGGAACAGATACGCAGTATTTT.

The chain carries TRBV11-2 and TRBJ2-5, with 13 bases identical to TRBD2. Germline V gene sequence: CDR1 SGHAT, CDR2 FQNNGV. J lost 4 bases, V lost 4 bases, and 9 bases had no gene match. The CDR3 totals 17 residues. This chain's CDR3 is CASSSGRLAGGPETQYF. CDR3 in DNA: TGTGCCAGCAGCTCCGGGAGACTAGCGGGGGGCCCAGAGACCCAGTACTTC.

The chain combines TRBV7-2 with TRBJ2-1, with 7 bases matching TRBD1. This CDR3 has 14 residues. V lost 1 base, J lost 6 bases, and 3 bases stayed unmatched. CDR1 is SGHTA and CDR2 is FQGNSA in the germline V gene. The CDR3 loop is CASSLGGGLNEQFF. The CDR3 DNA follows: TGTGCCAGCAGCTTAGGAGGGGGCCTCAATGAGCAGTTCTTC.

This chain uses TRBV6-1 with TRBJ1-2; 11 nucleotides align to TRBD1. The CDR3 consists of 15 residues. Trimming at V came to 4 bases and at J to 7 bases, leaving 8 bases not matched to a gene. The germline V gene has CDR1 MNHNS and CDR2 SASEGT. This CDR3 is CASSAGQGAPFGYTF. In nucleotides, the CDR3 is TGTGCCAGCAGTGCAGGACAGGGGGCCCCCTTTGGCTACACCTTC.

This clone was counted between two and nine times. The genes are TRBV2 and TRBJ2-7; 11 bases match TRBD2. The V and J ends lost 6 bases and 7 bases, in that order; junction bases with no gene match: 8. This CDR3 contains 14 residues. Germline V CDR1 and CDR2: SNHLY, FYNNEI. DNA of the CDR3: TGTGCCAGCAGGGTAGCGGGAGGGCCAGGTGAGCAGTACTTC. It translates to CASRVAGGPGEQYF. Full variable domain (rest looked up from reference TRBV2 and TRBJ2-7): EPEVTQTPSHQVTQMGQEVILRCVPISNHLYFYWYRQILGQKVEFLVSFYNNEISEKSEIFDDQFSVERPDGSNFTLKIRSTKLEDSAMYFCASRVAGGPGEQYFGPGTRLTVT.

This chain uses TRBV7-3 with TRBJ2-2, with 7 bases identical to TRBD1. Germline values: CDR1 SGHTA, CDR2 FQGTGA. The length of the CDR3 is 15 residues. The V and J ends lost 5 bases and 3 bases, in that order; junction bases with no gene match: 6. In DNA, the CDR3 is TGTGCCAGCAGCCCAACCGGGACAGACACCGGGGAGCTGTTTTTT. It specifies CASSPTGTDTGELFF.

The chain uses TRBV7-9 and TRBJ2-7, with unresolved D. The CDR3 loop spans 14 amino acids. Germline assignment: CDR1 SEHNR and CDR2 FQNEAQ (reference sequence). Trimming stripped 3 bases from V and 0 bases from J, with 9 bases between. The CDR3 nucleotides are TGTGCCAGCAGCTTGGACGATTTCTCCTACGAGCAGTACTTC. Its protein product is CASSLDDFSYEQYF.

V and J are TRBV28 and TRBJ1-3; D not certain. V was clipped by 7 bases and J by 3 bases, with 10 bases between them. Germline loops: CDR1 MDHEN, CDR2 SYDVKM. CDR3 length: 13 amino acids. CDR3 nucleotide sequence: TGTGCCAGCACCCCGGGGATTGGAAACACCATATATTTT. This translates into CASTPGIGNTIYF.

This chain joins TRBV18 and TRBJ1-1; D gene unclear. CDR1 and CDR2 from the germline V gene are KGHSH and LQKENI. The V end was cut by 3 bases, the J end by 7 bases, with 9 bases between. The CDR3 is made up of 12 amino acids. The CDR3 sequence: CASSPAHHEAFF. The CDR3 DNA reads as TGTGCCAGCTCACCGGCGCATCATGAAGCTTTCTTT.

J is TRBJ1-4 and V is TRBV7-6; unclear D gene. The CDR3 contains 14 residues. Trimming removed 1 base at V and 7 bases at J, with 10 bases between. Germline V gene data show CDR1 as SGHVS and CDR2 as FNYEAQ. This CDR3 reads CASSLGLGGEKLFF. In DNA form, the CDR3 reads TGTGCCAGCAGCTTAGGGCTGGGTGGTGAAAAACTGTTTTTT.

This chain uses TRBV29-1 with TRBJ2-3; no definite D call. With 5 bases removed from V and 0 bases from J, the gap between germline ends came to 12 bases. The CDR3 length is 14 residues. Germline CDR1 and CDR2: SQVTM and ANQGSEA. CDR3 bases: TGCAGCGTTTCTGGGCTTACTAGCACAGATACGCAGTATTTT. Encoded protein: CSVSGLTSTDTQYF.

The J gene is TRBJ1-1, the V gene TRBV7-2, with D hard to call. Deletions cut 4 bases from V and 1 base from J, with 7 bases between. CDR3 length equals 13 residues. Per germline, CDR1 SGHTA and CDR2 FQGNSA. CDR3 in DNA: TGTGCCAGCAGCTCTCTTAAGAACACTGAAGCTTTCTTT. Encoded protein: CASSSLKNTEAFF.

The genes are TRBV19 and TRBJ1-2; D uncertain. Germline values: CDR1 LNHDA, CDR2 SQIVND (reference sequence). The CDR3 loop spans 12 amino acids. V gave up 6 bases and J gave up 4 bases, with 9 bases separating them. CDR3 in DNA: TGTGCCAGTAGGAACGACGGCTATGGCTACACCTTC. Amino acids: CASRNDGYGYTF.

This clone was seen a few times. CDR3 loop: CSTYRGQVTEAFF. CDR3 DNA: TGCAGCACCTACAGGGGGCAGGTTACTGAAGCTTTCTTT. This chain uses TRBV29-1 with TRBJ1-1; 9 bases line up with TRBD1. The J segment lost 5 bases and the V segment lost 8 bases, leaving 9 bases of the junction unmatched. CDR1 SQVTM and CDR2 ANQGSEA come from the germline V gene. The length of the CDR3 is 13 residues.

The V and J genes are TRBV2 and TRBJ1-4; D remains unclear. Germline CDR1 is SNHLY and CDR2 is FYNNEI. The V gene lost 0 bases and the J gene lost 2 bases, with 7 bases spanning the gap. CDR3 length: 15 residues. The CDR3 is CASSEAGVTNEKLFF. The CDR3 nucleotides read TGTGCCAGCAGTGAAGCGGGTGTTACTAATGAAAAACTGTTTTTT.